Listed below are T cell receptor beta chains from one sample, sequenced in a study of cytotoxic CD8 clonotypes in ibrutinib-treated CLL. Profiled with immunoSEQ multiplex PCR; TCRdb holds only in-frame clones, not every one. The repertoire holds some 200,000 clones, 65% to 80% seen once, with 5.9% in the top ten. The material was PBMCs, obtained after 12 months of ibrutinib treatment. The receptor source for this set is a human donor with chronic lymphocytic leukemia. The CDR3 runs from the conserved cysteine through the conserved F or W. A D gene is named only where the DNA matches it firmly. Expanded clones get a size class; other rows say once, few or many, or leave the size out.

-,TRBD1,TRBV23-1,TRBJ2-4,TGCGCCAGCTCACAGGGGGACAGGGAGGGACTGATAACCAAAAACATTCAGTACTTC,CASSQGDREGLITKNIQYF
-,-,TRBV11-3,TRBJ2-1,TGTGCCAGCAGCTTAGGCGGGACGGGATACAATGAGCAGTTCTTC,CASSLGGTGYNEQFF
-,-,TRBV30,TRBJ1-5,TGTGCCTGCCGGGGGACAAATAGCAATCAGCCCCAGCATTTT,CACRGTNSNQPQHF
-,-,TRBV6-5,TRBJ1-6,TGTGCCAGCAGTAGGACAGCCGATATCTCAAGCCTCCACTTT,CASSRTADISSLHF
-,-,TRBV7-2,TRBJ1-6,TGTGCCAGCAGCCTCGGAGCCGGGACCCATTCACCCCTCCACTTT,CASSLGAGTHSPLHF
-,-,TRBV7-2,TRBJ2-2,TGTGCCAGCAACCGGGTTGGGGTCGGGGAGCTGTTTTTT,CASNRVGVGELFF
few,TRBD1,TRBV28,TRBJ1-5,TGTGCCAGCAGTCCTCCGGGACAGGGGTTGGGTCAGCCCCAGCATTTT,CASSPPGQGLGQPQHF
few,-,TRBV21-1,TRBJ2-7,TGTGCCAGCAGCACCCCCGGGGATATGTACGAGCAGTACTTC,CASSTPGDMYEQYF
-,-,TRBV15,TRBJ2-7,TGTGCCACCAGCGTCGTAGGGAGCTCCTACGAGCAGTACTTC,CATSVVGSSYEQYF
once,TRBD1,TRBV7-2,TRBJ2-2,TGTGCCAGCAGGAACAGGGGGGTATCAGGCACCGGGGAGCTGTTTTTT,CASRNRGVSGTGELFF
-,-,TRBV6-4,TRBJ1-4,TGTGCCAGCAGTGATCAAGGGATGTATGAAAAACTGTTTTTT,CASSDQGMYEKLFF
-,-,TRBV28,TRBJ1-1,TGTGCCAGCAGTTTATCTGCAAGGGTAGCTTTCTTT,CASSLSARVAFF
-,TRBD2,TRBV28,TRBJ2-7,TGTGCCAGCATATCCGGGGGGGACTCCTACGAGCAGTACTTC,CASISGGDSYEQYF
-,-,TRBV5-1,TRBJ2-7,TGCGCCAGCAGCTTGGGGCGTTACTACGAGCAGTACTTC,CASSLGRYYEQYF
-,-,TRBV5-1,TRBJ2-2,TGCGCCAGCAGCCCCGGGCAGGGAGTTGTCGGGGAGCTGTTTTTT,CASSPGQGVVGELFF
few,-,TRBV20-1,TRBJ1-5,TGCAGTGCTACGGCAGATCAGCCCCAGCATTTT,CSATADQPQHF
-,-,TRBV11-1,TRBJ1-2,TGTGCCAGCAGCCGACCGACAGGCTATGGCTACACCTTC,CASSRPTGYGYTF
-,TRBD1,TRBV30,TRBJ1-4,TGTGCCTGGAGTAGACAGGGGGCACCTAATGAAAAACTGTTTTTT,CAWSRQGAPNEKLFF
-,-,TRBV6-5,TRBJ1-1,TGTGCCAGCAGTTACTCCAGGGGCAAGAACACTGAAGCTTTCTTT,CASSYSRGKNTEAFF
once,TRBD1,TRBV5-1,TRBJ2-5,TGCGCCAGCAGCACAGGAGGGACAGGGGGCCAAGAGACCCAGTACTTC,CASSTGGTGGQETQYF
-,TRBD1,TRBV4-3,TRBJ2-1,TGCGCCAGCAGCTTAAGGACAGGGAGCTCCTACAATGAGCAGTTCTTC,CASSLRTGSSYNEQFF
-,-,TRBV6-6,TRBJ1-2,TGTGCCAGCAGTTACTCGGGCAGAGGAGGCTACACCTTC,CASSYSGRGGYTF
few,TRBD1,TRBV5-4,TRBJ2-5,TGTGCCAGCAGCCCGGACAGGGTCGTGGAGACCCAGTACTTC,CASSPDRVVETQYF
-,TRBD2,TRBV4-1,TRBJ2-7,TGCGCCAGCAGCCAAGATGCACGGGAGGGCCATTACGAGCAGTACTTC,CASSQDAREGHYEQYF
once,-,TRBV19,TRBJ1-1,TGCCCGACCCCAAAACCAGGTACTGAAGCTTTCTTT,CPTPKPGTEAFF
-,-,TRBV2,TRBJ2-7,TGTGCCAGCAGTGTTGACAGGACCTACGAGCAGTACTTC,CASSVDRTYEQYF
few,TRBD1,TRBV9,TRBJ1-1,TGTGCCAGCAGCGCCCGGACAGGGGGCGTGACTGAAGCTTTCTTT,CASSARTGGVTEAFF
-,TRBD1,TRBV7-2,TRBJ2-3,TGTGCCAGCAGCTATGGGGTGACAGGGGCAACAGATACGCAGTATTTT,CASSYGVTGATDTQYF
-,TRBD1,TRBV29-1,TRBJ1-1,TGCAGCGTACCGAATATCAGGGGACAGTTTTTAAACACTGAAGCTTTCTTT,CSVPNIRGQFLNTEAFF
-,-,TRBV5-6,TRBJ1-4,TGTGCCAGCAGCCGAAAGCGCCCGACACATTCTAATGAAAAACTGTTTTTT,CASSRKRPTHSNEKLFF
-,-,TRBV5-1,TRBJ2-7,TGCGCCAGCAGCCACGACAGGAGCTCCTACGAGCAGTACTTC,CASSHDRSSYEQYF
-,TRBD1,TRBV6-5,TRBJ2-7,TGTGCCAGCAGTTGGACTTCGGGACAGGGGTTCTACGAGCAGTACTTC,CASSWTSGQGFYEQYF
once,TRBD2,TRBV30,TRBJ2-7,TGTGCCTGGACTAGCGGGTCGAGAGAGCAGTACTTC,CAWTSGSREQYF
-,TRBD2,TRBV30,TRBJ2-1,TGTGCCTGGTCTCCGGGAGGACTAGCGGTTCACAATGAGCAGTTCTTC,CAWSPGGLAVHNEQFF
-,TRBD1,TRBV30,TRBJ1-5,TGTGCCTGGAGTGGAGGACAGGGGGAGGCCCAGCATTTT,CAWSGGQGEAQHF
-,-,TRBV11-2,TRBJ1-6,TGTGCCAGCAGAGACAGAGGTTCACCCCTCCACTTT,CASRDRGSPLHF
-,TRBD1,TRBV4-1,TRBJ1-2,TGCGCCAGCAGCCAAGGAATTGGGCCGGGACAGGGGGCTAATGGCTACACCTTC,CASSQGIGPGQGANGYTF